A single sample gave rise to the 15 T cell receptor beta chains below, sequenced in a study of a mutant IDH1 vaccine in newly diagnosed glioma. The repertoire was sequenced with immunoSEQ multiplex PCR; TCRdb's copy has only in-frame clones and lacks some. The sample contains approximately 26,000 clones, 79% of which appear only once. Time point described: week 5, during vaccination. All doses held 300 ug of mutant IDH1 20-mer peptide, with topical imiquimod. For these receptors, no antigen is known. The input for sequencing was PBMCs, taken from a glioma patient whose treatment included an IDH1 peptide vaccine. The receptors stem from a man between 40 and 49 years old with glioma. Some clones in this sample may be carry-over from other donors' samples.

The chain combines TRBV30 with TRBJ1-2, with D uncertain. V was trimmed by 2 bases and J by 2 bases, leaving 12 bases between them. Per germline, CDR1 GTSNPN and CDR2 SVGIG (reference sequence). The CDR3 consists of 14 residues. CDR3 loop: CAWSFLGVNYGYTF. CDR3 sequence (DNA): TGTGCCTGGAGTTTTCTGGGTGTAAACTATGGCTACACCTTC. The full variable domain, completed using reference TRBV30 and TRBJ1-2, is SQTIHQWPATLVQPVGSPLSLECTVEGTSNPNLYWYRQAAGRGLQLLFYSVGIGQISSEVPQNLSASRPQDRQFILSSKKLLLSDSGFYLCAWSFLGVNYGYTFGSGTRLTVV.

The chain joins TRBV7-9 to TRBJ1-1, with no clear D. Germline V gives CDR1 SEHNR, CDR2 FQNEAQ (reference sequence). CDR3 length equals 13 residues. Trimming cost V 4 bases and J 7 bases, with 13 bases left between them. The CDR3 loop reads CASSSARAGEAFF. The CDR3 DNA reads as TGTGCCAGCAGCTCGGCCCGGGCGGGTGAAGCTTTCTTT.

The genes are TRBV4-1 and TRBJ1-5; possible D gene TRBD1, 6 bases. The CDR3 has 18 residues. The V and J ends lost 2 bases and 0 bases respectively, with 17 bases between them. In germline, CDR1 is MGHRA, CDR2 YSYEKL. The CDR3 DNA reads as TGCGCCAGCAGCCAAATCGGACAGAAAACTAATAGCAATCAGCCCCAGCATTTT. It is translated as CASSQIGQKTNSNQPQHF.

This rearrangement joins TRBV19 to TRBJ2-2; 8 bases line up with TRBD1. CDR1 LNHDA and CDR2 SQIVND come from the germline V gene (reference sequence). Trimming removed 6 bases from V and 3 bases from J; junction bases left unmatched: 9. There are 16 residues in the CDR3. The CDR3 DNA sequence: TGTGCCAGTAGCCGGACAGGGCGAGTCGACACCGGGGAGCTGTTTTTT. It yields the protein CASSRTGRVDTGELFF.

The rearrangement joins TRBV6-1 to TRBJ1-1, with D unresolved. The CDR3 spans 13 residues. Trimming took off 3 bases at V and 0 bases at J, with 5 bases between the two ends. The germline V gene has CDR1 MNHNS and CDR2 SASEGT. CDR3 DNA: TGTGCCAGCAGTGACAAAATGAACACTGAAGCTTTCTTT. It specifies CASSDKMNTEAFF.

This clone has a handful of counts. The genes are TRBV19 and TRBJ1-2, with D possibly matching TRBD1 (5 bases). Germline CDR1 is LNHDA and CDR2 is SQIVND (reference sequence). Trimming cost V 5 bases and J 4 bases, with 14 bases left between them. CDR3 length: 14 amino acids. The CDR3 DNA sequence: TGTGCCAGTAGTTCTCTACAGGCCGGCTATGGCTACACCTTC. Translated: CASSSLQAGYGYTF.

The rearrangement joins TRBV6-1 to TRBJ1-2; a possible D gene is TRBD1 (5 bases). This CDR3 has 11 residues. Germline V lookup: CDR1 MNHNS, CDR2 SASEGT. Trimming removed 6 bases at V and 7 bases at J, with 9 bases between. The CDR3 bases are TGTGCCAGCAGGACGGGGGGTGGCTACACCTTC. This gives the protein CASRTGGGYTF.

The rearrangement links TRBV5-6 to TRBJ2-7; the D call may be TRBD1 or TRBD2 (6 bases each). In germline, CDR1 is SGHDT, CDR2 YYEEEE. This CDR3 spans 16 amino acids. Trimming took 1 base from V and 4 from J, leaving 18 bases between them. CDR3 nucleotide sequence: TGTGCCAGCAGCTTGTGGGGGGCGATTCGTACGTACGAGCAGTACTTC. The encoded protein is CASSLWGAIRTYEQYF.

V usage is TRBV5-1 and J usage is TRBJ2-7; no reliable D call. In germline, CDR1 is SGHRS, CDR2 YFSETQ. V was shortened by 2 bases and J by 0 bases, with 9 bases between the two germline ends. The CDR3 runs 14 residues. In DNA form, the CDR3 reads TGCGCCAGCAGCTTTCAGCAAACCTCCTACGAGCAGTACTTC. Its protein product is CASSFQQTSYEQYF.

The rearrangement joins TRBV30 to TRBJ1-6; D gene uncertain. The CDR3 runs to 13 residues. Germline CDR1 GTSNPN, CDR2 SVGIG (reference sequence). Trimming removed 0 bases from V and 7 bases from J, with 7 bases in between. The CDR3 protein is CAWSVLGNSPLHF. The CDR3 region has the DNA TGTGCCTGGAGTGTCCTGGGGAATTCACCCCTCCACTTT.

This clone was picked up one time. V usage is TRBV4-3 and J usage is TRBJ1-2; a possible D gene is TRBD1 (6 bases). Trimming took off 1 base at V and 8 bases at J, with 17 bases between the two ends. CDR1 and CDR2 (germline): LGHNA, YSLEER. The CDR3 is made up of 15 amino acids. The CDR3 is CASSQVDGGARGYTF. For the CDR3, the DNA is TGCGCCAGCAGCCAAGTCGATGGGGGGGCTCGGGGCTACACCTTC.

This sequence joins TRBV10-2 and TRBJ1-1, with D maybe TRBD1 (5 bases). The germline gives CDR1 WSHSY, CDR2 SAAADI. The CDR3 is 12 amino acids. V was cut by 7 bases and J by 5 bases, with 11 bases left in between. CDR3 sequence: CASTQRGTEAFF. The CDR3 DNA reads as TGCGCCAGCACCCAACGGGGGACTGAAGCTTTCTTT.

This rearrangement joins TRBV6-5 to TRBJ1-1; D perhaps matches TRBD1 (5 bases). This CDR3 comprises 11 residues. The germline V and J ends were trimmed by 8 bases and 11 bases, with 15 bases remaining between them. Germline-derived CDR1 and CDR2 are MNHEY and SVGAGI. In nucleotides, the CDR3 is TGTGCCAGCTGCAGGGACGCTAGGGCTTTCTTT. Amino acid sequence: CASCRDARAFF.

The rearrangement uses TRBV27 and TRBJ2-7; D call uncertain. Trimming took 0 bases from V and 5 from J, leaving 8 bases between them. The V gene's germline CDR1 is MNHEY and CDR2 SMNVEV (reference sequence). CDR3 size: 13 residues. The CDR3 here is CASSLSRIHEQYF. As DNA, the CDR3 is TGTGCCAGCAGTTTATCTCGCATCCACGAGCAGTACTTC.

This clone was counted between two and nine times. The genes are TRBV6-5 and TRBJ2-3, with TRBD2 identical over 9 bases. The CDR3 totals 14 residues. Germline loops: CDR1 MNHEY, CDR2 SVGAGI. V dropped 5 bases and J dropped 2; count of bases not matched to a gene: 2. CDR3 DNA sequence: TGTGCCAGCAGTCTAGCGGGAAACACAGATACGCAGTATTTT. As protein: CASSLAGNTDTQYF.